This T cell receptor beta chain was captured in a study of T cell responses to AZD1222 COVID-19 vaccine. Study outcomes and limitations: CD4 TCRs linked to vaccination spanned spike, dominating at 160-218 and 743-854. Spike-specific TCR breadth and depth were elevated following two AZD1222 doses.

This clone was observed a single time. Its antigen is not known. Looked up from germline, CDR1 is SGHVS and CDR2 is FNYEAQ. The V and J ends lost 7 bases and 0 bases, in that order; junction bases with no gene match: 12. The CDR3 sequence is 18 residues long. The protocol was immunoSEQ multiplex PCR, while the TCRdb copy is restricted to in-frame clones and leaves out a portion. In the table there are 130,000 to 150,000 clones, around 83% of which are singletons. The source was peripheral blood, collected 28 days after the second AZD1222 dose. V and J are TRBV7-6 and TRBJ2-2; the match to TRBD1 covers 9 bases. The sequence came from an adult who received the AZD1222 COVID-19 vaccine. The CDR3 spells CASKRDRDLVSNTGELFF. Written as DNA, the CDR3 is TGTGCCAGCAAAAGGGACAGGGACCTGGTTTCGAACACCGGGGAGCTGTTTTTT.